Listed below are T cell receptor beta chains from one sample, sequenced in a study of CD8 T cells in ankylosing spondylitis. TCRdb reanalysed the 5' RACE reads using MiXCR and keeps one entry per CDR3 protein. The sample shows roughly 230,000 distinct CDR3 sequences, under 12% of them seen only once. The sequencing sample was made of blood, either unsorted or a sorted T cell fraction (not recorded which). The source is a male donor with ankylosing spondylitis or in good health (not recorded which). Each CDR3 is given without its conserved first and last residue.

V: TRBV7-2; J: TRBJ2-7; CDR3: ASSDSSGLYEQY
V: TRBV7-9; J: TRBJ2-7; CDR3: ASSLGRQAASYEQY
V: TRBV3-1; J: TRBJ2-1; CDR3: ASSQGGASGRYNEQF
V: TRBV2; J: TRBJ2-1; CDR3: VSSQRYNEQF
V: TRBV20-1; J: TRBJ2-7; CDR3: SARQWTYEQY
V: TRBV4-1; J: TRBJ2-7; CDR3: ASSQISGSRSYEQY
V: TRBV29-1; J: TRBJ1-3; CDR3: SVEKGSAIY
V: TRBV4-2; J: TRBJ2-1; CDR3: ASSQPQTSGVYNEQF
V: TRBV7-2; J: TRBJ2-3; CDR3: ASSPWSASTDTQY
V: TRBV5-1; J: TRBJ2-7; CDR3: ASSDGLAGALSYEQY
V: TRBV15; J: TRBJ2-6; CDR3: ATSEAAALGGANVLT
V: TRBV20-1; J: TRBJ2-7; CDR3: SARRLAGAVGYEQY
V: TRBV30; J: TRBJ2-5; CDR3: ANSRGLRETQY
V: TRBV19; J: TRBJ2-5; CDR3: ASSILPSDHGGETQY
V: TRBV4-2; J: TRBJ2-3; CDR3: ASSHLSGGDRDTQY
V: TRBV25-1; J: TRBJ1-2; CDR3: ASSVPGYGYT
V: TRBV18; J: TRBJ2-7; CDR3: ASSPPGETYEQY
V: TRBV6-1; J: TRBJ2-7; CDR3: ASSPMVGASYEQY
V: TRBV5-5; J: TRBJ2-7; CDR3: ASSLGTDTYEQY
V: TRBV20-1; J: TRBJ1-5; CDR3: SALNTGGAKYQPQH
V: TRBV12-3/TRBV12-4; J: TRBJ2-1; CDR3: ASGTSAYNEQF
V: TRBV10-2; J: TRBJ2-1; CDR3: ASKSGSSYNEQF
V: TRBV20-1; J: TRBJ2-3; CDR3: SAGEGLAGRLGADTQY
V: TRBV10-1; J: TRBJ2-7; CDR3: ASSESSSSYEQY
V: TRBV7-9; J: TRBJ1-2; CDR3: ASSLAVGAGYGYT
V: TRBV4-2; J: TRBJ1-1; CDR3: ASSQDRGQGLNTEAF
V: TRBV12-3/TRBV12-4; J: TRBJ1-1; CDR3: ASRKMGEYTEAF
V: TRBV5-1; J: TRBJ2-7; CDR3: ASSYLTGEGEQY
V: TRBV6-1; J: TRBJ2-4; CDR3: ASLGQVKNIQY
V: TRBV20-1; J: TRBJ2-7; CDR3: SANTGQISYEQY
V: TRBV18; J: TRBJ1-1; CDR3: ASSPTRRAEAF
V: TRBV7-9; J: TRBJ2-7; CDR3: ASSLAEGGTYEQY
V: TRBV19; J: TRBJ1-1; CDR3: ASSTRTETREAF
V: TRBV5-1; J: TRBJ2-1; CDR3: ASSFSGLAGGQNEQF
V: TRBV5-1; J: TRBJ1-1; CDR3: ASSLAGGYRVNTEAF
V: TRBV5-6; J: TRBJ2-5; CDR3: ASRDTGTQETQY
V: TRBV10-2; J: TRBJ2-7; CDR3: ASSEFAGGIGAYEQY
V: TRBV30; J: TRBJ1-1; CDR3: AWSPTSPGQEAF
V: TRBV7-8; J: TRBJ1-5; CDR3: ASSFDRGGQPQH
V: TRBV7-2; J: TRBJ2-7; CDR3: ASSLAGLREQY
V: TRBV5-1; J: TRBJ2-1; CDR3: ASSPGLGPYNNEQF
V: TRBV4-1; J: TRBJ2-5; CDR3: ASSLLGQEAQY
V: TRBV7-2; J: TRBJ2-7; CDR3: ASSSTTGLGEQY
V: TRBV20-1; J: TRBJ1-2; CDR3: SAKTGAYYGYT
V: TRBV7-9; J: TRBJ1-1; CDR3: ASRPAPNTEAF
V: TRBV3-1; J: TRBJ1-3; CDR3: ASSPRGPAGNTIY
V: TRBV5-1; J: TRBJ2-1; CDR3: ASSALAGKSYNEQF
V: TRBV12-3/TRBV12-4; J: TRBJ2-3; CDR3: ASSFPAGVDTQY
V: TRBV21-1; J: TRBJ2-7; CDR3: ASKTGDRGIYEQY
V: TRBV7-2; J: TRBJ2-1; CDR3: ASSLGRSYNEQF
V: TRBV7-2; J: TRBJ1-2; CDR3: ASTQDSLGGYT
V: TRBV3-1; J: TRBJ2-2; CDR3: ASSQTGGELF
V: TRBV9; J: TRBJ1-5; CDR3: ASSVGGGDYSNQPQH
V: TRBV20-1; J: TRBJ1-1; CDR3: SARGDPMNTEAF
V: TRBV6-1; J: TRBJ2-7; CDR3: ASSKQGFYEQY
V: TRBV12-3/TRBV12-4; J: TRBJ1-2; CDR3: ASTQTGVDYGYT
V: TRBV3-1; J: TRBJ2-7; CDR3: ASSPQTVPSYEQY
V: TRBV6-4; J: TRBJ2-1; CDR3: ASGPYNEQF
V: TRBV10-3; J: TRBJ1-1; CDR3: AISAGVNTEAF